Here is one TCR beta chain with its context. As yet, its antigen is unknown. The CDR3 length is 15 residues. The V end was cut by 5 bases, the J end by 0 bases, with 11 bases between. Germline assignment: CDR1 SGHTA and CDR2 FQGNSA. Profiled with immunoSEQ multiplex PCR; TCRdb holds only in-frame clones, not every one. The sample holds over 65,000 clones, roughly 82% seen once. This record belongs to a study of OX40 agonist ivuxolimab in advanced cancers. Study background: Partial responses were observed in three patients, of whom one had hepatocellular carcinoma and two had cutaneous melanoma. General study points: Blood T cells, both CD4+ and CD8+, expanded clonally by week 6 at 0.1 to 3.0 mg/kg. CD8+ T cells (on average) carried more expanded clones than CD4+ T cells. Not determined was the antigen specificity of the expanded peripheral T cells.

The receptor was isolated from an adult with an advanced solid tumor such as melanoma, head and neck, liver or kidney cancer. The chain joins TRBV7-2 to TRBJ1-5; TRBD1 is a possible D gene (6 bases). The source material was CD4+ or CD8+ T cells sorted from blood, sampled in a trial of the OX40 agonist ivuxolimab. The CDR3 DNA is TGTGCCAGCAGCCGGGACACCCTTAGCAATCAGCCCCAGCATTTT. Its protein product is CASSRDTLSNQPQHF.